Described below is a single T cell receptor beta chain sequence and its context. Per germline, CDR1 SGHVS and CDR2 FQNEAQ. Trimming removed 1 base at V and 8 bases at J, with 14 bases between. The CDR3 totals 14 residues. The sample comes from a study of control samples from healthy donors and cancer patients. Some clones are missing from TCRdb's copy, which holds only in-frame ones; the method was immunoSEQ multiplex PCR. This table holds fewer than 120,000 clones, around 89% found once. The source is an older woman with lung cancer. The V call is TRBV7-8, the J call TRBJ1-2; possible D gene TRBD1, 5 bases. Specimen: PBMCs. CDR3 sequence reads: CASSLDTGVKGYTF. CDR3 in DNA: TGTGCCAGCAGCTTAGATACGGGGGTTAAGGGCTACACCTTC.